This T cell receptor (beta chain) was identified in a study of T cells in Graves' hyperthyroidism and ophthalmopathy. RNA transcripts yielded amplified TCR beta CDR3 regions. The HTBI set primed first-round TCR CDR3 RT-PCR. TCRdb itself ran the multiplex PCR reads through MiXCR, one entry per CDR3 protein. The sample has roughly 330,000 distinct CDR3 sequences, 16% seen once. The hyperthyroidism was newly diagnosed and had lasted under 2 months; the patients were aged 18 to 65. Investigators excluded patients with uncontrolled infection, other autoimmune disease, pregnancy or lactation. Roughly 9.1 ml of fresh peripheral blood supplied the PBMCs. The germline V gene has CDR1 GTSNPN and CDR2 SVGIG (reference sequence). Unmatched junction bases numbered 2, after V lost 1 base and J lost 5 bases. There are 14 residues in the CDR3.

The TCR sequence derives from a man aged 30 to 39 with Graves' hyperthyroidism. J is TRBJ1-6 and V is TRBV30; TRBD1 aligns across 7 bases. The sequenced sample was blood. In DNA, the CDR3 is TGTGCCTGGAGTGGAGGACAGGATAATTCACCCCTCCACTTT. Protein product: CAWSGGQDNSPLHF.